The 8 T cell receptor beta chains below come from one sample, sequenced in a study of T cell clones after liver transplantation. Produced via immunoSEQ multiplex PCR; TCRdb's table is partial and in-frame only. The sample consists of around 43,000 clones, roughly 86% of them appearing once. The sample was CD4+ T cells from blood, taken 24 months after liver transplant. The receptors stem from a human patient who received a liver transplant. Some of the T cells might come from the graft donor.

The CDR3 bases are TGTGCCAGCAGTTACGAGGGCAGGGGTAACTATGGCTACACCTTC. It encodes CASSYEGRGNYGYTF. The V and J genes are TRBV6-5 and TRBJ1-2; TRBD1 might be the D (6 bases). Looked up from germline, CDR1 is MNHEY and CDR2 is SVGAGI. The CDR3 is 15 amino acids. V was trimmed by 2 bases and J by 1 base, leaving 11 bases between them.

The chain links TRBV19 to TRBJ2-1, with D perhaps TRBD1 (6 bases). CDR1 LNHDA and CDR2 SQIVND come from the germline V gene (reference sequence). The ends were cut back, 4 bases at V and 3 bases at J, with 13 bases in the middle. The length of the CDR3 is 15 residues. For the CDR3, the DNA is TGTGCCAGTAGTAGCGCCGGGACAAACTACAATGAGCAGTTCTTC. Protein product: CASSSAGTNYNEQFF.

V gene TRBV14 combines with J gene TRBJ2-1, with D unclear. Trimming took off 2 bases at V and 5 bases at J, with 13 bases between the two ends. The CDR3 extends over 15 amino acids. CDR1 and CDR2 from the germline V gene are SGHDN and FVKESK. The CDR3 DNA is TGTGCCAGCAGCCAAACAGCCGCCCATGACAATGAGCAGTTCTTC. Encoded protein: CASSQTAAHDNEQFF.

This CDR3 reads CASSLSPGQNTEAFF. DNA for the CDR3: TGTGCCAGCAGCTTATCACCGGGACAAAACACTGAAGCTTTCTTT. The chain recombines TRBV7-8 with TRBJ1-1, with D maybe TRBD1 (6 bases). Germline V gives CDR1 SGHVS, CDR2 FQNEAQ. V lost 2 bases to trimming and J lost 2 bases, with 12 bases between them. This CDR3 comprises 15 residues.

The V and J genes are TRBV7-3 and TRBJ2-2; 11 positions agree with TRBD2. The ends lost 5 bases at V and 4 bases at J; junction bases unmatched: 3. This CDR3 region has 15 residues. Looked up from germline, CDR1 is SGHTA and CDR2 is FQGTGA. As DNA, the CDR3 is TGTGCCAGCAGCCCCGGGACTAGCGGCACCGGGGAGCTGTTTTTT. Its protein is CASSPGTSGTGELFF.

In nucleotides, the CDR3 is TGTGCCAGCAGCCCCGGACAGGGTCCCCGCGAGCAGTACTTC. This encodes CASSPGQGPREQYF. The chain recombines TRBV9 with TRBJ2-7, with 8 bases that match TRBD1. CDR3 length: 14 residues. V trimming: 4 bases; J trimming: 6 bases; junction bases outside the gene matches: 9. Germline-derived CDR1 and CDR2 are SGDLS and YYNGEE.

The chain links TRBV28 to TRBJ2-5; D tentatively reads TRBD1 or TRBD2 (7 bases each). Germline V gene data show CDR1 as MDHEN and CDR2 as SYDVKM. This CDR3 is built from 15 residues. The ends were cut back, 1 base at V and 4 bases at J, with 13 bases in the middle. The DNA for the CDR3 is TGTGCCAGCAGTTTATCAGGGGGGGCCGTAGAGACCCAGTACTTC. Residues: CASSLSGGAVETQYF.

The J gene is TRBJ2-1, the V gene TRBV7-9; D gene unclear. Trimming cost V 5 bases and J 4 bases, with 18 bases left between them. CDR1 is SEHNR and CDR2 is FQNEAQ in the germline V gene (reference sequence). The CDR3 runs 16 residues. For the CDR3, the DNA is TGTGCCAGCAGCCATCTTGCAATTCTTGGGTACAATGAGCAGTTCTTC. This encodes CASSHLAILGYNEQFF. The full variable domain, rest sourced from reference TRBV7-9 and TRBJ2-1, is DTGVSQNPRHKITKRGQNVTFRCDPISEHNRLYWYRQTLGQGPEFLTYFQNEAQLEKSRLLSDRFSAERPKGSFSTLEIQRTEQGDSAMYLCASSHLAILGYNEQFFGPGTRLTVL.